A single sample is the source of the 12 T cell receptor beta chains below, sequenced in a study of T cells expressing NK-cell markers. From the 5' RACE reads, TCRdb lists one entry per CDR3 protein and no DNA. The record lists about 460,000 distinct CDR3 sequences, of which the ten most abundant hold under 1.5%. Sequenced: blood T cells: a sorted CD56 or NKG2C T cell subset, CD4+ or CD8+ T cells, or bulk PBMC T cells (not recorded which). Source of these receptors: a woman in her fifties or sixties in good health.

CDR3 in amino acids: CASGTRLAGGNTGELFF. The gene calls are TRBV12-5 and TRBJ2-2; TCRdb names TRBD2, which stays unverified in the absence of DNA. Germline V gene sequence: CDR1 LGHNT, CDR2 FRNRAP. This CDR3 is built from 17 residues.

The chain recombines TRBV28 with TRBJ2-2; TCRdb indicates TRBD1, and absent DNA this call remains unverified. This CDR3 spans 14 amino acids. Germline-derived CDR1 and CDR2 are MDHEN and SYDVKM. CDR3 loop: CASSTKTGAGELFF.

The chain's CDR3 is CAINSGANSPLHF. This chain uses TRBV10-3 with TRBJ1-6; TCRdb selects TRBD1, and the lack of DNA leaves this call unchecked. CDR1 and CDR2 from the germline V gene are ENHRY and SYGVKD. The CDR3 spans 13 residues.

J is TRBJ2-1 and V is TRBV7-8; TCRdb indicates TRBD2, and absent DNA this call remains unverified. The germline V gene encodes CDR1 SGHVS and CDR2 FQNEAQ. The CDR3 runs 15 residues. CDR3 sequence reads: CASSPRGSGINEQFF.

V gene TRBV5-1 combines with J gene TRBJ2-4. Germline V gives CDR1 SGHRS, CDR2 YFSETQ. CDR3 size: 13 residues. CDR3 protein: CASRLNSIALQYF.

The chain combines TRBV20-1 with TRBJ1-4; TCRdb proposes TRBD1, but this gene call is untestable without DNA. The CDR3 covers 14 residues. Germline CDR1 DFQATT, CDR2 SNEGSKA (reference sequence). The CDR3 reads CSATHDRVDEKLFF.

The chain combines TRBV20-1 with TRBJ2-3; the TCRdb D gene call, TRBD1, has no DNA to confirm it. Germline V lookup: CDR1 DFQATT, CDR2 SNEGSKA (reference sequence). The CDR3 extends over 17 amino acids. The CDR3 sequence is CSAATPGRAISTDTQYF.

The chain joins TRBV5-5 to TRBJ2-1; checking the TCRdb D call of TRBD2 is not possible without DNA. This CDR3 is 16 amino acids long. CDR1 SGHKS and CDR2 YYEKEE come from the germline V gene (reference sequence). The CDR3 is CASSLVGGRSYNEQFF.

The chain combines TRBV30 with TRBJ1-5. CDR1 and CDR2 from the germline V gene are GTSNPN and SVGIG (reference sequence). The CDR3 covers 12 residues. This CDR3 reads CAWSGPREPQHF.

The chain links TRBV12-3 or TRBV12-4 to TRBJ2-1. The length of the CDR3 is 14 residues. CDR3 sequence reads: CAAASANSYNEQFF.

V is TRBV6-5 and J is TRBJ2-7; the D call from TCRdb, TRBD2, cannot be confirmed without DNA. Germline lookup yields CDR1 MNHEY and CDR2 SVGAGI. The CDR3 sequence is 15 residues long. The chain's CDR3 is CASSPRTSGSLGQYF.

The J gene is TRBJ2-1, the V gene TRBV19; TCRdb names TRBD1, which stays unverified in the absence of DNA. Germline V CDR1 and CDR2: LNHDA, SQIVND (reference sequence). The CDR3 spans 15 residues. The CDR3 protein is CASSILSAGGNEQFF.